Below, one T cell receptor (beta chain) is given with its context. The germline V gene encodes CDR1 MGHDK and CDR2 SYGVNS. Trimming took off 0 bases at V and 0 bases at J, with 8 bases between the two ends. The CDR3 sequence is 16 residues long. This entry belongs to a study of control samples from healthy donors and cancer patients. Some clones are missing from TCRdb's copy, which holds only in-frame ones; the method was immunoSEQ multiplex PCR. Of approximately 86,000 clones listed, roughly 86% are singletons. This sequence originates from a young man in good health. Sequences were obtained from blood. J is TRBJ1-4 and V is TRBV25-1; D is ambiguous. In nucleotides, the CDR3 is TGTGCCAGCAGTGAATATCACCCTGCAACTAATGAAAAACTGTTTTTT. It translates to CASSEYHPATNEKLFF.